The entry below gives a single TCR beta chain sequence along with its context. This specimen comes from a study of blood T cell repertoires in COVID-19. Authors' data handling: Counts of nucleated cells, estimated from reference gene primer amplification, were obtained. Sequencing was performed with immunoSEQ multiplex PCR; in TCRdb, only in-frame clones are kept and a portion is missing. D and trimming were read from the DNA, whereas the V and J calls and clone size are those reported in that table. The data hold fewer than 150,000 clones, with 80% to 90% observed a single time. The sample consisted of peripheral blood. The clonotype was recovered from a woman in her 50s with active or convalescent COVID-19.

The CDR3 nucleotides are TGTGCCAGCAGCGCGGGACAGGGAGTGGGGGAGACCCAGTACTTC. Protein: CASSAGQGVGETQYF. The chain is built from TRBV7-8 and TRBJ2-5; 9 bases fit TRBD1. The CDR3 has 15 residues. With 5 bases clipped from V and 5 bases from J, the junction kept 9 bases outside the gene matches. The germline CDR1 and CDR2 sequences are SGHVS and FQNEAQ.